These 12 T cell receptor beta chains came from one sample sequenced in a study of T-cell memory formation after mild COVID-19. TCRdb reprocessed the 5' RACE reads via MiXCR and lists one record per CDR3 protein. The sample records some 100,000 distinct CDR3 sequences, more than 9.5% being singletons. The sequencing sample was made of PBMCs or a T cell subset sorted from them (not recorded which). The receptor source for this set is a man aged 18 to 29 who had mild COVID-19 (a few samples of this study predate the infection). Cell type and time point are not known.

This chain uses TRBV15 with TRBJ1-1; TRBD1 matches 10 bases. Losses at the gene ends were 2 bases for V and 10 bases for J; bases not matched to a gene: 10. Germline V gives CDR1 LNHNV, CDR2 YYDKDF (reference sequence). The CDR3 is 15 amino acids. Here the CDR3 reads CATSRQGQGEVGAFF. The CDR3 nucleotides read TGTGCCACCAGCAGACAAGGACAGGGGGAAGTTGGAGCTTTCTTT.

The V call is TRBV27, the J call TRBJ1-6; D is uncertain. The CDR3 contains 15 residues. Trimming took off 6 bases at V and 7 bases at J, with 16 bases between the two ends. CDR1 is MNHEY, CDR2 SMNVEV, per germline (reference sequence). CDR3 protein: CASSQLLSANSPLHF. In nucleotides, the CDR3 is TGTGCCAGCAGCCAGTTGTTGTCAGCCAATTCACCCCTCCACTTT.

In its sample, this clonotype was seen a few times. The chain is built from TRBV29-1 and TRBJ2-7; D possibly corresponds to TRBD1 (5 bases). The CDR3 sequence is 14 residues long. Germline loops: CDR1 SQVTM, CDR2 ANQGSEA. With 5 bases removed from V and 2 bases from J, the gap between germline ends came to 16 bases. The CDR3 reads CSVMGQGTAYEQYF. CDR3 DNA: TGCAGCGTTATGGGCCAGGGAACAGCCTACGAGCAGTACTTC.

V and J are TRBV2 and TRBJ2-7; 7 nucleotides agree with TRBD2. Germline values: CDR1 SNHLY, CDR2 FYNNEI. The J segment lost 0 bases and the V segment lost 8 bases, leaving 7 bases of the junction unmatched. The CDR3 extends over 14 amino acids. The CDR3 DNA is TGTGCCAGCCTAGGCGGGGGAGGCTCCTACGAGCAGTACGTC. Its protein is CASLGGGGSYEQYV.

The V gene is TRBV9, the J gene TRBJ1-2; tentative D call: TRBD1 (5 bases). This CDR3 spans 16 amino acids. Germline loops: CDR1 SGDLS, CDR2 YYNGEE. V was shortened by 3 bases and J by 8 bases, with 23 bases between the two germline ends. The CDR3 region has the DNA TGTGCCAGCAGCGCAGACGTGAGGGGTAACGGGCTCGGCTACACCTTC. Its translation: CASSADVRGNGLGYTF. The full variable domain, with the rest looked up from reference TRBV9 and TRBJ1-2, is DSGVTQTPKHLITATGQRVTLRCSPRSGDLSVYWYQQSLDQGLQFLIQYYNGEERAKGNILERFSAQQFPDLHSELNLSSLELGDSALYFCASSADVRGNGLGYTFGSGTRLTVV.

This clonotype has just a few counts. In DNA, the CDR3 is TGCGCCAGCAGCACCGGACAGTCTGATGTGGACATTCAGTACTTC. Residues: CASSTGQSDVDIQYF. The J gene is TRBJ2-4, the V gene TRBV5-1; a weak D match, TRBD1 (6 bases). V was pared by 4 bases and J by 8 bases, with 19 bases between. The CDR3 is made up of 15 amino acids. Per germline, CDR1 SGHRS and CDR2 YFSETQ.

This clonotype came up a few times. V gene TRBV27 combines with J gene TRBJ2-2, with TRBD1 as a possible D gene (6 bases). V shed 4 bases and J shed 4 bases, with 7 bases lying between them. Looked up from germline, CDR1 is MNHEY and CDR2 is SMNVEV (reference sequence). The CDR3 is 13 residues long. Written as DNA, the CDR3 is TGTGCCAGCAGTTCAGGGGCCACCGGGGAGCTGTTTTTT. Amino acid sequence: CASSSGATGELFF.

This clonotype has more than one count but fewer than ten. V usage is TRBV6-2 or TRBV6-3 and J usage is TRBJ2-3; 8 bases map to TRBD2. Trimming at V came to 6 bases and at J to 4 bases, leaving 6 bases not matched to a gene. The CDR3 has 14 amino acids. Germline assignment: CDR1 MNHEY and CDR2 SVGEGT. Here the CDR3 reads CASSRAGEADTQYF. Written as DNA, the CDR3 is TGTGCCAGCAGCCGAGCGGGGGAGGCAGATACGCAGTATTTT.

This clonotype was detected ten times or more. V and J are TRBV5-5 and TRBJ2-4; a weak D match, TRBD1 (6 bases). This CDR3 has 12 residues. Germline V gene sequence: CDR1 SGHKS, CDR2 YYEKEE (reference sequence). Between the trimmed V and J ends, which lost 5 bases and 12 bases, there was a span of 15 bases. The CDR3 loop is CASSFGQKDQYF. The CDR3 bases are TGTGCCAGCAGTTTCGGACAGAAAGATCAGTACTTC. Using reference TRBV5-5 and TRBJ2-4 for the parts outside the CDR3, the full variable domain is DAGVTQSPTHLIKTRGQQVTLRCSPISGHKSVSWYQQVLGQGPQFIFQYYEKEERGRGNFPDRFSARQFPNYSSELNVNALLLGDSALYLCASSFGQKDQYFGAGTRLSVL.

J is TRBJ1-1 and V is TRBV19; D remains unclear. Germline-derived CDR1 and CDR2 are LNHDA and SQIVND (reference sequence). The CDR3 has 11 residues. V gave up 5 bases and J gave up 14 bases, with 15 bases separating them. CDR3 DNA: TGTGCCAGTAGTTTCTCCCTCCAAACCTTCTTT. This codes for CASSFSLQTFF.

This clonotype has more than one count but fewer than ten. The CDR3 spells CASSLVPTWGYEQYV. DNA for the CDR3: TGTGCTAGCAGCTTAGTACCGACATGGGGTTACGAGCAGTACGTC. The rearrangement uses TRBV7-7 and TRBJ2-7; D remains ambiguous. The V gene's germline CDR1 is SSHAT and CDR2 FNYEAQ (reference sequence). The CDR3 is 15 amino acids.

J is TRBJ2-7 and V is TRBV7-9; no definite D call. The CDR3 spans 11 residues. Trimming removed 4 bases from V and 4 bases from J, with 5 bases in between. Germline V gene data show CDR1 as SEHNR and CDR2 as FQNEAQ (reference sequence). The CDR3 coding sequence is TGTGCCAGCAGCTGGTCATACGAGCAGTACTTC. This gives the protein CASSWSYEQYF.